This passage covers 10 T cell receptor beta chains from one sample sequenced in a study of blood T cell repertoires in COVID-19. Method: immunoSEQ multiplex PCR; TCRdb's copy keeps in-frame clones and lacks some. The sample carries approximately 320,000 clones, approximately 85% recorded once. Specimen: peripheral blood. These receptors all come from a human donor in a cohort sampled during active COVID-19.

This clone was detected once. This chain joins TRBV19 and TRBJ1-1, with D maybe TRBD1 (5 bases). The CDR3 has 19 amino acids. CDR1 and CDR2 from the germline V gene are LNHDA and SQIVND (reference sequence). Trimming removed 0 bases at V and 6 bases at J, with 26 bases between. The CDR3 spells CASSIDKKRPAGVDAEAFF. The CDR3 coding sequence is TGTGCCAGTAGTATAGATAAGAAGAGGCCTGCGGGGGTGGACGCTGAAGCTTTCTTT.

This chain joins TRBV29-1 and TRBJ2-4, with 9 nucleotides matching TRBD2. CDR1 and CDR2 from the germline V gene are SQVTM and ANQGSEA. V gave up 7 bases and J gave up 1 base; unmatched junction bases: 5. CDR3 size: 14 residues. The CDR3 DNA follows: TGCAGCGCCGCAAGCGGGGGGGCCAAAAACATTCAGTACTTC. Amino acids: CSAASGGAKNIQYF. Full variable domain (missing parts from reference TRBV29-1 and TRBJ2-4): SAVISQKPSRDICQRGTSLTIQCQVDSQVTMMFWYRQQPGQSLTLIATANQGSEATYESGFVIDKFPISRPNLTFSTLTVSNMSPEDSSIYLCSAASGGAKNIQYFGAGTRLSVL.

This clone has only one observation. The chain couples TRBV5-1 to TRBJ2-7; weak D call: TRBD1 (6 bases). Looked up from germline, CDR1 is SGHRS and CDR2 is YFSETQ. V lost 2 bases and J 4 bases, leaving 13 bases between the germline ends. This CDR3 has 14 residues. CDR3 in DNA: TGCGCCAGCAGCTTCTACCAGGGGTTATACGAGCAGTACTTC. Protein product: CASSFYQGLYEQYF.

The chain recombines TRBV5-1 with TRBJ1-2, with TRBD1 as a possible D gene (5 bases). The CDR3 loop spans 14 amino acids. Germline CDR1 reads SGHRS; CDR2 reads YFSETQ. V was cut by 0 bases and J by 6 bases, with 12 bases left in between. CDR3 DNA: TGCGCCAGCAGCTTGGCGGGAGGGGCGCATGGCTACACCTTC. Protein product: CASSLAGGAHGYTF.

For this clone: This sample also contains other DNA sequences that code for the same CDR3. The chain is built from TRBV30 and TRBJ2-7; D perhaps matches TRBD2 (7 bases). V was cut by 3 bases and J by 6 bases, with 18 bases left in between. The CDR3 runs 14 residues. CDR1 is GTSNPN and CDR2 is SVGIG in the germline V gene (reference sequence). For the CDR3, the DNA is TGTGCCTGGAGGAGGGACGGGGGGCGGGTCGAGCAGTACTTC. It yields the protein CAWRRDGGRVEQYF.

This chain joins TRBV5-1 and TRBJ2-3; TRBD2 matches at 7 bases. The CDR3 length is 15 residues. Germline CDR1 and CDR2: SGHRS and YFSETQ. The V segment lost 4 bases and the J segment 5 bases; nucleotides outside the gene matches: 10. The CDR3 DNA reads TGCGCCAGCAGCCCCGACGCGGGGGTAAGAGATACGCAGTATTTT. This codes for CASSPDAGVRDTQYF.

The chain uses TRBV2 and TRBJ2-3, with D possibly TRBD2 on 5 matching bases. With 7 bases removed from V and 2 bases from J, the gap between germline ends came to 13 bases. From germline, CDR1 is SNHLY and CDR2 FYNNEI. This CDR3 is built from 14 residues. The CDR3 DNA is TGTGCCAGCATGACGGGGTTAGTCACAGATACGCAGTATTTT. Translation: CASMTGLVTDTQYF.

This sequence joins TRBV9 and TRBJ2-1; TRBD2 agrees at 8 bases. The ends lost 0 bases at V and 4 bases at J; junction bases unmatched: 6. The CDR3 totals 16 residues. The V gene's germline CDR1 is SGDLS and CDR2 YYNGEE. The CDR3 DNA reads as TGTGCCAGCAGCGTAGGACTAGCGACCTTTTACAATGAGCAGTTCTTC. It encodes CASSVGLATFYNEQFF.

The rearrangement joins TRBV5-1 to TRBJ2-3; 11 bases agree with TRBD2. CDR3 length: 16 residues. V trimming: 4 bases; J trimming: 6 bases; junction bases outside the gene matches: 10. Germline CDR1 SGHRS, CDR2 YFSETQ. The CDR3 DNA sequence: TGCGCCAGCAGCCCGCTAACTAGCGGGGGATTTGATACGCAGTATTTT. Its protein product is CASSPLTSGGFDTQYF. Complete variable domain (other parts from reference TRBV5-1 and TRBJ2-3): KAGVTQTPRYLIKTRGQQVTLSCSPISGHRSVSWYQQTPGQGLQFLFEYFSETQRNKGNFPGRFSGRQFSNSRSEMNVSTLELGDSALYLCASSPLTSGGFDTQYFGPGTRLTVL.

This chain uses TRBV12-3 or TRBV12-4 with TRBJ2-7; 7 bases map to TRBD1. After removal of 5 bases from V and 3 bases from J, the junction contained 4 bases not matched to a gene. The length of the CDR3 is 13 residues. CDR3 protein: CASSRGGYYEQYF. In DNA, the CDR3 is TGTGCCAGCAGTCGAGGGGGCTACTACGAGCAGTACTTC.